This T cell receptor (beta chain) derives from a study of blood T cell repertoires in COVID-19. The ends lost 0 bases at V and 0 bases at J; junction bases unmatched: 4. The CDR3 sequence is 16 residues long. Germline CDR1 and CDR2: MDHEN and SYDVKM. Per the study methods: Amplification of reference gene primers was used by the study to estimate nucleated cell counts. Clones were read by immunoSEQ multiplex PCR, and TCRdb kept only the in-frame ones, dropping some. V and J calls and clone size follow that table, whereas D and trimming were derived from the DNA. Among tens of thousands of clones listed, approximately 84% were seen once.

The chain combines TRBV28 with TRBJ2-7; 8 bases agree with TRBD2. The TCR was taken from a man between 65 and 80 years old with COVID-19, enrolled during active disease. Sequencing was carried out using peripheral blood. CDR3 DNA: TGTGCCAGCAGTTTATGGGGGCTAGCGGGCTCCTACGAGCAGTACTTC. Its translation is CASSLWGLAGSYEQYF.